This T cell receptor beta chain comes out of a study of cytomegalovirus exposure and HLA in healthy donors. This CDR3 has 13 amino acids. Germline CDR1 reads SQVTM; CDR2 reads ANQGSEA. J was trimmed by 7 bases and V by 6 bases; bases with no gene match: 9. PCR employed 60 Vbeta and 13 Jbeta primers. This table comes from immunoSEQ multiplex PCR, and its TCRdb copy is limited to in-frame clones, with some not included. Altogether about 140,000 clones are present, around 90% being singletons, with the ten largest covering 0.5% to 0.65%. On this clone: Its target is not known.

Study-level points and caveats: The sole available immune exposure information was CMV serostatus. Several of the most significant clusters appeared, in a later analysis, to be linked to common viral pathogens. HLA alleles showed associations with about 15,000 TCR beta sequences in a later analysis, at a 0.05 false discovery rate.

This clonotype was sampled from a woman in her thirties or forties in good health and CMV-seronegative. This rearrangement joins TRBV29-1 to TRBJ2-1; 7 bases are a match to TRBD1. The specimen was PBMCs. CDR3 region: CSVIEGAGNEQFF. CDR3 nucleotide sequence: TGCAGCGTGATCGAGGGGGCGGGTAATGAGCAGTTCTTC.